A single sample gave rise to the 32 T cell receptor beta chains below, sequenced in a study of blood T cell repertoires in COVID-19. Here immunoSEQ multiplex PCR was the method, and the copy in TCRdb shows in-frame clones only, minus some. The data hold hundreds of thousands of clones, with around 89% observed a single time. The sequenced material came from PBMCs or T cells enriched from blood (not recorded which). These receptors were collected from a woman in her late teens or twenties with acute COVID-19.

The chain employs TRBV2 and TRBJ2-1, with D tentatively TRBD1 (6 bases). CDR3 length: 18 amino acids. V was cut by 6 bases and J by 0 bases, with 21 bases left in between. Germline V gene sequence: CDR1 SNHLY, CDR2 FYNNEI. In DNA form, the CDR3 reads TGTGCCAGCAGCGATGACAGGTATGACTTGAACTCCTACAATGAGCAGTTCTTC. Its translation: CASSDDRYDLNSYNEQFF. Supplemented by reference TRBV2 and TRBJ2-1, the full variable domain reads EPEVTQTPSHQVTQMGQEVILRCVPISNHLYFYWYRQILGQKVEFLVSFYNNEISEKSEIFDDQFSVERPDGSNFTLKIRSTKLEDSAMYFCASSDDRYDLNSYNEQFFGPGTRLTVL.

This chain connects TRBV28 to TRBJ1-2; D gene unclear. The germline V gene encodes CDR1 MDHEN and CDR2 SYDVKM. V dropped 3 bases and J dropped 4 bases, with 9 bases sitting between them. The CDR3 is made up of 13 amino acids. The CDR3 loop reads CASSFNEAYGYTF. CDR3 sequence (DNA): TGTGCCAGCAGTTTTAATGAGGCCTATGGCTACACCTTC.

The chain links TRBV28 to TRBJ1-2; D remains unclear. The germline V gene has CDR1 MDHEN and CDR2 SYDVKM. The ends were cut back, 6 bases at V and 4 bases at J, with 12 bases in the middle. The CDR3 has 13 amino acids. CDR3 coding DNA: TGTGCCAGCAGCCTGAGGGATCCCTATGGCTACACCTTC. It yields the protein CASSLRDPYGYTF.

This chain links TRBV19 with TRBJ1-2; TRBD1 agrees at 7 bases. This CDR3 is built from 14 residues. The germline gives CDR1 LNHDA, CDR2 SQIVND (reference sequence). Unmatched junction bases numbered 4, after V lost 2 bases and J lost 4 bases. CDR3 in amino acids: CASSIQGGFYGYTF. The CDR3 nucleotides are TGTGCCAGTAGTATACAGGGGGGATTCTATGGCTACACCTTC. The variable domain in full, completed from reference TRBV19 and TRBJ1-2, reads DGGITQSPKYLFRKEGQNVTLSCEQNLNHDAMYWYRQDPGQGLRLIYYSQIVNDFQKGDIAEGYSVSREKKESFPLTVTSAQKNPTAFYLCASSIQGGFYGYTFGSGTRLTVV.

The gene calls are TRBV5-1 and TRBJ2-5, with 7 bases that match TRBD2. Germline assignment: CDR1 SGHRS and CDR2 YFSETQ. Trimming cost V 4 bases and J 5 bases; bases outside gene matches: 11. The CDR3 is 15 residues long. The CDR3 DNA reads as TGCGCCAGCAGCCCGCCCCCGGGAGGCGGGGAGACCCAGTACTTC. This translates into CASSPPPGGGETQYF.

The chain couples TRBV3-1 (or the pseudogene TRBV3-2) to TRBJ1-3; 7 bases agree with TRBD1. CDR1 is LGHDT, CDR2 YNNKEL, per germline (reference sequence). This CDR3 has 15 residues. Losses at the gene ends were 4 bases for V and 0 bases for J; bases not matched to a gene: 3. CDR3 DNA sequence: TGTGCCAGCAGCCGCAGGGGGGACTCTGGAAACACCATATATTTT. This encodes CASSRRGDSGNTIYF.

The J gene is TRBJ1-2, the V gene TRBV28; possible D gene TRBD1, 6 bases. The CDR3 is made up of 15 amino acids. CDR1 and CDR2 (germline): MDHEN, SYDVKM. V was shortened by 7 bases and J by 4 bases, with 19 bases between the two germline ends. The CDR3 sequence: CASIISDRPPYGYTF. In nucleotides, the CDR3 is TGTGCCAGCATCATATCCGACAGGCCCCCCTATGGCTACACCTTC.

The sample holds many counts of this clone. The rearrangement links TRBV3-1 (or the pseudogene TRBV3-2) to TRBJ1-2; perhaps TRBD1 as D (6 bases). Trimming cost V 0 bases and J 4 bases, with 9 bases left between them. Per germline, CDR1 LGHDT and CDR2 YNNKEL (reference sequence). CDR3 length equals 14 residues. CDR3 sequence reads: CASSQEGGGYGYTF. CDR3 sequence (DNA): TGTGCCAGCAGCCAAGAAGGGGGGGGCTATGGCTACACCTTC.

The V gene is TRBV3-1 (or the pseudogene TRBV3-2), the J gene TRBJ1-1; D gene ambiguous. Deletions cut 1 base from V and 2 bases from J, with 5 bases between. This CDR3 region has 13 residues. Germline values: CDR1 LGHDT, CDR2 YNNKEL (reference sequence). CDR3 sequence (DNA): TGTGCCAGCAGCCAAGCAGTAAACACTGAAGCTTTCTTT. The encoded protein is CASSQAVNTEAFF.

The V gene is TRBV12-3 or TRBV12-4, the J gene TRBJ2-2; D remains unclear. V shed 7 bases and J shed 2 bases, with 8 bases lying between them. There are 13 residues in the CDR3. CDR3 residues: CASTYTNTGELFF. CDR3 in DNA: TGTGCCAGCACGTACACCAACACCGGGGAGCTGTTTTTT.

This chain connects TRBV20-1 to TRBJ2-7; TRBD1 matches 7 bases. CDR3 size: 11 residues. Losses at the gene ends were 6 bases for V and 5 bases for J; bases not matched to a gene: 4. The germline V gene encodes CDR1 DFQATT and CDR2 SNEGSKA (reference sequence). CDR3 nucleotide sequence: TGCAGTGCCAAACAGGGGAACGAGCAGTACTTC. Amino acids: CSAKQGNEQYF.

The genes are TRBV11-2 and TRBJ1-2; D perhaps matches TRBD1 (5 bases). Deletions cut 1 base from V and 8 bases from J, with 14 bases between. From germline, CDR1 is SGHAT and CDR2 FQNNGV. The CDR3 runs 14 residues. The CDR3 protein is CASSLVWYGQGYTF. DNA of the CDR3: TGTGCCAGCAGCTTAGTATGGTATGGACAAGGCTACACCTTC.

This chain uses TRBV12-5 with TRBJ2-1, with D maybe TRBD2 (5 bases). V lost 6 bases and J 4 bases, leaving 10 bases between the germline ends. CDR3 length: 13 residues. The germline V gene encodes CDR1 LGHNT and CDR2 FRNRAP. The CDR3, as DNA: TGTGCTAGTGGGTCACTAGGGTACAATGAGCAGTTCTTC. Translated, it gives CASGSLGYNEQFF.

This chain connects TRBV7-3 to TRBJ2-1; D is perhaps TRBD1 (7 bases). The CDR3 is 15 residues long. The germline V and J ends were trimmed by 5 bases and 4 bases, with 15 bases remaining between them. CDR1 is SGHTA and CDR2 is FQGTGA in the germline V gene. The CDR3 DNA follows: TGTGCCAGCAGCGAGTACGCGGGACAGTACAATGAGCAGTTCTTC. It encodes CASSEYAGQYNEQFF.

V gene TRBV5-1 combines with J gene TRBJ2-3; 11 bases line up with TRBD2. The CDR3 runs 18 residues. Germline V gene sequence: CDR1 SGHRS, CDR2 YFSETQ. V lost 0 bases to trimming and J lost 0 bases; unmatched junction nucleotides: 6. The CDR3 reads CASSLAVAGGSSTDTQYF. The CDR3 DNA reads as TGCGCCAGCAGCTTGGCTGTAGCGGGAGGGTCAAGCACAGATACGCAGTATTTT.

V gene TRBV4-1 combines with J gene TRBJ2-1; D is unclear. Germline lookup yields CDR1 MGHRA and CDR2 YSYEKL. The V end was cut by 4 bases, the J end by 8 bases, with 15 bases between. This CDR3 has 14 amino acids. In DNA, the CDR3 is TGCGCCAGCAGCCGGTTCCGGAGCCGGGATGAGCAGTTCTTC. It is translated as CASSRFRSRDEQFF.

This chain joins TRBV6-2 or TRBV6-3 and TRBJ1-4, with D hard to call. The CDR3 spans 12 residues. Germline V gene data show CDR1 as MNHEY and CDR2 as SVGEGT. V dropped 0 bases and J dropped 6 bases, with 2 bases sitting between them. CDR3 DNA sequence: TGTGCCAGCAGTTACTCCGATGAAAAACTGTTTTTT. Translating it yields CASSYSDEKLFF.

The chain carries TRBV28 and TRBJ1-5; D possibly corresponds to TRBD1 (5 bases). The CDR3 contains 16 residues. Looked up from germline, CDR1 is MDHEN and CDR2 is SYDVKM. V shed 3 bases and J shed 1 base, with 13 bases lying between them. The CDR3 coding sequence is TGTGCCAGCAGTTTTCCGCAGGGAAGGAGCAATCAGCCCCAGCATTTT. Protein: CASSFPQGRSNQPQHF.

A remark on this clone: Other DNA sequences in the sample encode the same CDR3. This chain links TRBV7-2 with TRBJ1-2; maybe TRBD1 (5 bases). The CDR3 consists of 13 residues. V lost 5 bases to trimming and J lost 1 base, with 8 bases between them. CDR1 SGHTA and CDR2 FQGNSA come from the germline V gene. The CDR3 region is CASSPDSNYGYTF. The CDR3 DNA reads as TGTGCCAGCAGCCCCGACAGTAACTATGGCTACACCTTC.

The rearrangement links TRBV11-3 to TRBJ1-4; TRBD1 might be the D (6 bases). Germline CDR1 SGHNT, CDR2 YENEEA. This CDR3 contains 14 residues. V lost 4 bases and J 8 bases, leaving 14 bases between the germline ends. CDR3 coding DNA: TGTGCCAGCAGCTCGGGACAAGTGGGGGAAAAACTGTTTTTT. This codes for CASSSGQVGEKLFF.

V and J are TRBV18 and TRBJ1-1; TRBD1 might be the D (5 bases). This CDR3 has 13 amino acids. The V end lost 6 bases, the J end lost 1 base, and 9 bases lay between the germline ends. The germline V gene encodes CDR1 KGHSH and CDR2 LQKENI. DNA for the CDR3: TGTGCCAGCTCCTCGGACACGAACACTGAAGCTTTCTTT. Translation gives CASSSDTNTEAFF.

The V and J genes are TRBV5-1 and TRBJ2-5, with 9 bases fitting TRBD1. Looked up from germline, CDR1 is SGHRS and CDR2 is YFSETQ. The V gene end was trimmed by 5 bases and the J gene end by 3 bases; junction bases not matched to a gene: 8. This CDR3 contains 15 residues. The CDR3 coding sequence is TGCGCCAGCAGTGAAATGGGGACAGGGAAAGAGACCCAGTACTTC. Protein sequence: CASSEMGTGKETQYF.

The chain couples TRBV5-1 to TRBJ2-1; perhaps TRBD2 as D (6 bases). This CDR3 is built from 17 residues. The germline V gene has CDR1 SGHRS and CDR2 YFSETQ. Between the trimmed V and J ends, which lost 0 bases and 0 bases, there was a span of 13 bases. The CDR3 reads CASSLVERVSSYNEQFF. The CDR3 nucleotides are TGCGCCAGCAGCTTGGTCGAGCGGGTAAGCTCCTACAATGAGCAGTTCTTC.

This sequence joins TRBV7-8 and TRBJ2-1; TRBD2 might be the D (6 bases). Germline values: CDR1 SGHVS, CDR2 FQNEAQ. This CDR3 region has 14 residues. Between the trimmed V and J ends, which lost 5 bases and 7 bases, there was a span of 15 bases. The CDR3 DNA sequence: TGTGCCAGCAGCCCATCCCCTAGCGCGAATGAGCAGTTCTTC. It is translated as CASSPSPSANEQFF. The complete variable domain, with remaining parts taken from reference TRBV7-8 and TRBJ2-1, reads GAGVSQSPRYKVAKRGQDVALRCDPISGHVSLFWYQQALGQGPEFLTYFQNEAQLDKSGLPSDRFFAERPEGSVSTLKIQRTQQEDSAVYLCASSPSPSANEQFFGPGTRLTVL.

This chain links TRBV25-1 with TRBJ2-7; D possibly corresponds to TRBD2 (6 bases). V was clipped by 2 bases and J by 4 bases, with 12 bases between them. The CDR3 has 14 amino acids. Per germline, CDR1 MGHDK and CDR2 SYGVNS. DNA for the CDR3: TGTGCCAGCAGTGAAGGTGGAGGGAGGTACGAGCAGTACTTC. Amino acid sequence: CASSEGGGRYEQYF.

This chain uses TRBV9 with TRBJ2-3; 9 bases fit TRBD2. The trim removed 0 bases at V and 6 bases at J, leaving 20 bases unmatched. CDR3 length: 20 residues. CDR1 and CDR2 (germline): SGDLS, YYNGEE. The CDR3 protein is CASSVEGGLSGSASLDTQYF. The CDR3 region has the DNA TGTGCCAGCAGCGTAGAGGGGGGTCTTAGCGGGAGTGCTTCATTGGATACGCAGTATTTT.

The CDR3 region has the DNA TGTGCCACCTCCCTGGGGACAGACCCCTACAATGAGCAGTTCTTC. It yields the protein CATSLGTDPYNEQFF. The genes are TRBV27 and TRBJ2-1; TRBD1 agrees at 7 bases. The CDR3 loop spans 15 amino acids. The germline V gene has CDR1 MNHEY and CDR2 SMNVEV (reference sequence). The V and J ends lost 10 bases and 2 bases, in that order; junction bases with no gene match: 11.

The rearrangement uses TRBV12-3 or TRBV12-4 and TRBJ2-1; D gene unclear. The CDR3 runs to 13 residues. V gave up 1 base and J gave up 4 bases, with 5 bases separating them. CDR3 in DNA: TGTGCCAGCAGTTTAGTACAGTACAATGAGCAGTTCTTC. Translated, it gives CASSLVQYNEQFF.

The CDR3 loop is CASRTGEAHEKLFF. The CDR3 nucleotides read TGTGCCAGCAGGACCGGGGAGGCCCATGAAAAACTGTTTTTT. The chain uses TRBV6-5 and TRBJ1-4, with D hard to call. Trimming left V 6 bases short and J 6 bases short, with 14 bases between. The CDR3 length is 14 residues. CDR1 is MNHEY and CDR2 is SVGAGI in the germline V gene.

Details on this clone: Other DNA sequences from this sample encode an identical CDR3 as well. The genes are TRBV29-1 and TRBJ1-2; no clear D. The germline V gene has CDR1 SQVTM and CDR2 ANQGSEA. This CDR3 is 11 amino acids long. V shed 4 bases and J shed 5 bases, with 8 bases lying between them. The CDR3 is CSVGGNYGYTF. The CDR3 bases are TGCAGCGTTGGAGGGAATTATGGCTACACCTTC.

V gene TRBV10-3 combines with J gene TRBJ2-7; D gene uncertain. The CDR3 totals 14 residues. CDR1 and CDR2 (germline): ENHRY, SYGVKD. The V end lost 4 bases, the J end lost 3 bases, and 13 bases lay between the germline ends. CDR3 bases: TGTGCCATCAGTGGTGCGAGCACGGGCTACGAGCAGTACTTC. This translates into CAISGASTGYEQYF.

This rearrangement joins TRBV2 to TRBJ2-7; TRBD2 matches 9 bases. CDR3 length: 15 residues. Germline CDR1 is SNHLY and CDR2 is FYNNEI. J was trimmed by 0 bases and V by 4 bases; bases with no gene match: 4. CDR3 residues: CASSGLAESSYEQYF. The CDR3 coding sequence is TGTGCCAGCAGTGGACTAGCGGAAAGCTCCTACGAGCAGTACTTC.